The TCR beta chain described here comes from a study of cytomegalovirus exposure and HLA in healthy donors. Both 60 Vbeta primers and 13 Jbeta primers went into the PCR. Produced via immunoSEQ multiplex PCR; TCRdb's table is partial and in-frame only. This table has tens of thousands of clones, just under 85% appearing once. Per the germline V gene, CDR1 is SGHTA and CDR2 is FQGNSA. CDR3 size: 18 residues. V gave up 4 bases and J gave up 1 base, with 22 bases separating them. The source material was PBMCs. This sequence joins TRBV7-2 and TRBJ1-2; tentative D call: TRBD1 (6 bases). This TCR was recovered from a man between 45 and 60 years old in good health and CMV-seronegative. The CDR3 spells CASSSLGGPRSLNYGYTF. The CDR3 DNA reads as TGTGCCAGCAGCTCTTTAGGGGGTCCCCGTTCGCTTAACTATGGCTACACCTTC. Together with reference TRBV7-2 and TRBJ1-2, the CDR3 gives the full variable domain: GAGVSQSPSNKVTEKGKDVELRCDPISGHTALYWYRQSLGQGLEFLIYFQGNSAPDKSGLPSDRFSAERTGGSVSTLTIQRTQQEDSAVYLCASSSLGGPRSLNYGYTFGSGTRLTVV.